The source of this TCR beta chain is a study of CD8+ T cells in alopecia areata. As for treatment: oral pan-JAK inhibitor, 5-10 mg twice daily. This clone was seen a few times. RNA was extracted and reverse transcribed into cDNA as the sequencing template. Profiled with immunoSEQ multiplex PCR; TCRdb holds only in-frame clones, not every one. The data contain 150,000 to 200,000 clones, approximately 57% of them singletons. This receptor was identified in a human donor with alopecia areata. Specimen: CD4+ T cells sorted from blood, collected at week 24, from a patient treated with tofacitinib.

CDR3 in DNA: TGTGCCAGCTCACCAAAGGGACAGGGCGGGATTTCTGAGCAGTTCTTC. This sequence encodes CASSPKGQGGISEQFF. V and J are TRBV18 and TRBJ2-1; 9 bases fit TRBD1. This CDR3 contains 16 residues. Germline CDR1 and CDR2: KGHSH and LQKENI. Germline trimming cut 2 bases from V and 9 bases from J; bases unmatched to any gene: 11.